The rows below give T cell receptor beta chains drawn from one sample of a study of T cells in narcolepsy. This table comes from immunoSEQ multiplex PCR, and its TCRdb copy is limited to in-frame clones, with some not included. The table lists some 30,000 clones, roughly 82% of them singletons, with less than 1.2% in the top ten. The sample comprised CD45RA- memory CD4+ T cells from PBMCs. All receptors derive from a human donor with narcolepsy. Each CDR3 is given with its conserved first and last residue. A D gene is named only where the DNA matches it firmly. Rows give clone size only sometimes, using once, few, many, or a class for an expanded clone.

V gene: TRBV19
D gene: TRBD2
clone size: -
J gene: TRBJ2-1
CDR3 DNA: TGTGCCAGTAGGGTGGCGGGAGCTCGTGATGAGCAGTTCTTC
CDR3 protein: CASRVAGARDEQFF

V gene: TRBV5-1
D gene: -
clone size: once
J gene: TRBJ1-1
CDR3 DNA: TGCGCCAGCAGCGCGACTGGGAACACTGAAGCTTTCTTT
CDR3 protein: CASSATGNTEAFF

V gene: TRBV7-9
D gene: TRBD2
clone size: -
J gene: TRBJ2-1
CDR3 DNA: TGTGCCAGCAGCTTCGGGACTAGCGACAATGAGCAGTTCTTC
CDR3 protein: CASSFGTSDNEQFF

V gene: TRBV30
D gene: -
clone size: -
J gene: TRBJ1-2
CDR3 DNA: TGTGCCTGGACCGGCGGGAACTATGGCTACACCTTC
CDR3 protein: CAWTGGNYGYTF

V gene: TRBV28
D gene: TRBD1
clone size: -
J gene: TRBJ2-3
CDR3 DNA: TGTGCCAGCACAACCCCGGGACAGGGAACAGATACGCAGTATTTT
CDR3 protein: CASTTPGQGTDTQYF

V gene: TRBV6-1
D gene: -
clone size: few
J gene: TRBJ1-1
CDR3 DNA: TGTGCCAGCAGTGAAGTGGGGGCAAACACTGAAGCTTTCTTT
CDR3 protein: CASSEVGANTEAFF

V gene: TRBV15
D gene: TRBD1
clone size: -
J gene: TRBJ2-5
CDR3 DNA: TGTGCCACCAAAGTGGGGACAGGGTTCGCAAAAGAGACCCAGTACTTC
CDR3 protein: CATKVGTGFAKETQYF

V gene: TRBV28
D gene: TRBD2
clone size: -
J gene: TRBJ2-5
CDR3 DNA: TGTGCCAGCAGCCCTGGACTAGCGGGAGTCCAAGAGACCCAGTACTTC
CDR3 protein: CASSPGLAGVQETQYF

V gene: TRBV28
D gene: TRBD1
clone size: -
J gene: TRBJ2-1
CDR3 DNA: TGTGCCAGCAGTTTGGCGGGACAGGGGTTGCGCGAGCAGTTCTTC
CDR3 protein: CASSLAGQGLREQFF

V gene: TRBV5-1
D gene: -
clone size: -
J gene: TRBJ1-4
CDR3 DNA: TGCGCCAGCAGCTTGGCAGGTTCGGCAACTAATGAAAAACTGTTTTTT
CDR3 protein: CASSLAGSATNEKLFF

V gene: TRBV19
D gene: -
clone size: -
J gene: TRBJ2-1
CDR3 DNA: TGTGCCAGTAGATCGGGGGGCATTACCGATGAGCAGTTCTTC
CDR3 protein: CASRSGGITDEQFF

V gene: TRBV7-3
D gene: -
clone size: -
J gene: TRBJ2-7
CDR3 DNA: TGTGCCAGCAGCCAACAGGTCTTCTACGAGCAGTACTTC
CDR3 protein: CASSQQVFYEQYF

V gene: TRBV6-1
D gene: -
clone size: -
J gene: TRBJ2-1
CDR3 DNA: TGTGCCAGCAGTGAGGGGAGCTCCTACAATGAGCAGTTCTTC
CDR3 protein: CASSEGSSYNEQFF

V gene: TRBV10-2
D gene: TRBD2
clone size: -
J gene: TRBJ2-3
CDR3 DNA: TGCGCCAGCAGTCTCCGGGGGGGCCCAGATACGCAGTATTTT
CDR3 protein: CASSLRGGPDTQYF

V gene: TRBV12-5
D gene: TRBD2
clone size: -
J gene: TRBJ2-2
CDR3 DNA: TGTGCTAGTGGTTTGCTAGCGGGAGGGGAGCTGTTTTTT
CDR3 protein: CASGLLAGGELFF

V gene: TRBV27
D gene: -
clone size: -
J gene: TRBJ1-2
CDR3 DNA: TGTGCCAGCAGTTTAGTGGCTGGCTACACCTTC
CDR3 protein: CASSLVAGYTF

V gene: TRBV2
D gene: -
clone size: -
J gene: TRBJ1-2
CDR3 DNA: TGTGCCAGCAGTGAGCGACAGAACTATGGCTACACCTTC
CDR3 protein: CASSERQNYGYTF

V gene: TRBV2
D gene: -
clone size: -
J gene: TRBJ2-7
CDR3 DNA: TGTGCCAGCACAAGCTTCTCGGTAGTCGACCCCTACGAGCAGTACTTC
CDR3 protein: CASTSFSVVDPYEQYF

V gene: TRBV6-5
D gene: TRBD2
clone size: -
J gene: TRBJ2-7
CDR3 DNA: TGTGCCAGCTCTCTCCGGGGGGGCCCCTCCTACGAGCAGTACTTC
CDR3 protein: CASSLRGGPSYEQYF

V gene: TRBV5-1
D gene: -
clone size: -
J gene: TRBJ1-1
CDR3 DNA: TGCGCCAGCAGGATAAACGCCTATAACACTGAAGCTTTCTTT
CDR3 protein: CASRINAYNTEAFF

V gene: TRBV6-6
D gene: -
clone size: -
J gene: TRBJ1-6
CDR3 DNA: TGTGCCAGCACCCGTACGCTAGGTTCACCCCTCCACTTT
CDR3 protein: CASTRTLGSPLHF

V gene: TRBV5-1
D gene: TRBD1
clone size: -
J gene: TRBJ1-1
CDR3 DNA: TGCGCCAGCAGGTCCTCTGAGGGCTACAGGGGCCAGGGGAACACTGAAGCTTTCTTT
CDR3 protein: CASRSSEGYRGQGNTEAFF

V gene: TRBV5-1
D gene: TRBD2
clone size: once
J gene: TRBJ2-3
CDR3 DNA: TGCGCCAGCAGCTTTAGCGGGAGGGCCGCAGATACGCAGTATTTT
CDR3 protein: CASSFSGRAADTQYF

V gene: TRBV29-1
D gene: TRBD2
clone size: -
J gene: TRBJ2-1
CDR3 DNA: TGCAGCGCTCGCAGGGGACTAGGGGCCAATGAGCAGTTCTTC
CDR3 protein: CSARRGLGANEQFF

V gene: TRBV7-2
D gene: -
clone size: -
J gene: TRBJ1-3
CDR3 DNA: TGTGCCAGCAGCTTCGGACTCCTGGGAAACACCATATATTTT
CDR3 protein: CASSFGLLGNTIYF

V gene: TRBV28
D gene: -
clone size: few
J gene: TRBJ2-3
CDR3 DNA: TGTGCCAGCAGTTTACCCCTGCTAGGAGCCGCCACAGATACGCAGTATTTT
CDR3 protein: CASSLPLLGAATDTQYF

V gene: TRBV11-2
D gene: TRBD2
clone size: -
J gene: TRBJ2-2
CDR3 DNA: TGTGCCAGCAGCTTAGAGATAGCGGGAGCCACCGGGGAGCTGTTTTTT
CDR3 protein: CASSLEIAGATGELFF

V gene: TRBV10-3
D gene: -
clone size: -
J gene: TRBJ2-1
CDR3 DNA: TGTGCCATCAGTGAGAAGAACCGGGACACTCCCTACAATGAGCAGTTCTTC
CDR3 protein: CAISEKNRDTPYNEQFF

V gene: TRBV5-1
D gene: -
clone size: -
J gene: TRBJ2-3
CDR3 DNA: TGCGCCAGCAGCTTGGTCGCGGGGAACACAGATACGCAGTATTTT
CDR3 protein: CASSLVAGNTDTQYF

V gene: TRBV9
D gene: TRBD1
clone size: -
J gene: TRBJ2-2
CDR3 DNA: TGTGCCAGCAGCCCTAGGGACAGGTCGAACACCGGGGAGCTGTTTTTT
CDR3 protein: CASSPRDRSNTGELFF

V gene: TRBV23-1
D gene: -
clone size: -
J gene: TRBJ2-2
CDR3 DNA: TGCGCCAGCAGTCAATTCGTGGCGGCGGCCGCGAACACCGGGGAGCTGTTTTTT
CDR3 protein: CASSQFVAAAANTGELFF

V gene: TRBV2
D gene: TRBD2
clone size: -
J gene: TRBJ2-1
CDR3 DNA: TGTGCCAGCAAGGGGACTAGCGGGGGGTACAATGAGCAGTTCTTC
CDR3 protein: CASKGTSGGYNEQFF

V gene: TRBV7-2
D gene: -
clone size: few
J gene: TRBJ1-6
CDR3 DNA: TGTGCCAGCAGCAGAGACAGCTCCTATAATTCACCCCTCCACTTT
CDR3 protein: CASSRDSSYNSPLHF

V gene: TRBV28
D gene: TRBD1
clone size: -
J gene: TRBJ1-2
CDR3 DNA: TGTGCCAGCAGTCGTTGGACAGGCGGACCCTCTCATGGCTACACCTTC
CDR3 protein: CASSRWTGGPSHGYTF

V gene: TRBV2
D gene: TRBD2
clone size: few
J gene: TRBJ2-1
CDR3 DNA: TGTGCCAGCAGGTCGGGGCTAGCGGGAAGCTCCTACAATGAGCAGTTCTTC
CDR3 protein: CASRSGLAGSSYNEQFF

V gene: TRBV19
D gene: -
clone size: once
J gene: TRBJ2-2
CDR3 DNA: TGTGCCAGTAGTATAGATGGGCGGGGCGGGGAGCTGTTTTTT
CDR3 protein: CASSIDGRGGELFF

V gene: TRBV19
D gene: -
clone size: -
J gene: TRBJ1-5
CDR3 DNA: TGTGCCAGTAGTATCGGAGAGGCGGGCAATCAGCCCCAGCATTTT
CDR3 protein: CASSIGEAGNQPQHF

V gene: TRBV6-1
D gene: -
clone size: -
J gene: TRBJ1-5
CDR3 DNA: TGTGCCAGTAGACTCACAGGGTCCAACCAGCCCCGGCATTTT
CDR3 protein: CASRLTGSNQPRHF

V gene: TRBV11-2
D gene: TRBD1
clone size: -
J gene: TRBJ1-2
CDR3 DNA: TGTGCCAGCAGCGTGGGACAGAACTATGGCTACACCTTC
CDR3 protein: CASSVGQNYGYTF

V gene: TRBV18
D gene: -
clone size: -
J gene: TRBJ1-3
CDR3 DNA: TGTGCCAGCAAACCCGGGCTGGGAAACACCATATATTTT
CDR3 protein: CASKPGLGNTIYF

V gene: TRBV9
D gene: TRBD2
clone size: -
J gene: TRBJ2-3
CDR3 DNA: TGTGCCAGCAGCGTAGGGATTAGCGGGATGCGAAAGTATACAGATACGCAGTATTTT
CDR3 protein: CASSVGISGMRKYTDTQYF

V gene: TRBV5-1
D gene: TRBD2
clone size: -
J gene: TRBJ2-7
CDR3 DNA: TGCGCCAGCAGCAGACGGACTAGCGGGGACAGAGAGCAGTACTTC
CDR3 protein: CASSRRTSGDREQYF

V gene: TRBV19
D gene: TRBD1
clone size: once
J gene: TRBJ2-3
CDR3 DNA: TGTGCCAGTAGCACGGGACAGCTAAACACAGATACGCAGTATTTT
CDR3 protein: CASSTGQLNTDTQYF

V gene: TRBV10-1
D gene: TRBD1
clone size: once
J gene: TRBJ2-7
CDR3 DNA: TGCGCCAGCAGTGCGGGACAGGGGTCCTACGAGCAGTACTTC
CDR3 protein: CASSAGQGSYEQYF

V gene: TRBV28
D gene: TRBD1
clone size: -
J gene: TRBJ1-2
CDR3 DNA: TGTGCCAGCGCCGGACAGGGGGCTGGCGGTGGCTACACCTTC
CDR3 protein: CASAGQGAGGGYTF

V gene: TRBV6-1
D gene: -
clone size: -
J gene: TRBJ2-3
CDR3 DNA: TGTGCCAGCACCCGTCCTAGCACAGATACGCAGTATTTT
CDR3 protein: CASTRPSTDTQYF

V gene: TRBV6-1
D gene: -
clone size: -
J gene: TRBJ1-1
CDR3 DNA: TGTGCCAGCAACAGGGACCCGAACACTGAAGCTTTCTTT
CDR3 protein: CASNRDPNTEAFF

V gene: TRBV7-6
D gene: -
clone size: few
J gene: TRBJ2-7
CDR3 DNA: TGTGCCAGCAGGAAAAGACCGGGACAAGGCGACGAGCAGTACTTC
CDR3 protein: CASRKRPGQGDEQYF

V gene: TRBV7-2
D gene: TRBD1
clone size: -
J gene: TRBJ1-3
CDR3 DNA: TGTGCCAGCAGGCTCGACAGGGGGCCTGGAAACACCATATATTTT
CDR3 protein: CASRLDRGPGNTIYF

V gene: TRBV5-4
D gene: TRBD1
clone size: -
J gene: TRBJ1-3
CDR3 DNA: TGTGCCAGCAGGTTAACCGGGACAGGGGGCAGCTCTGGAAACACCATATATTTT
CDR3 protein: CASRLTGTGGSSGNTIYF

V gene: TRBV7-8
D gene: TRBD2
clone size: -
J gene: TRBJ2-2
CDR3 DNA: TGTGCCAGCAACGGACTAGCGGGGGTAACCGGGGAGCTGTTTTTT
CDR3 protein: CASNGLAGVTGELFF

V gene: TRBV28
D gene: -
clone size: -
J gene: TRBJ2-7
CDR3 DNA: TGTGCCAGCAGTTTCGGAGATACCTACGAGCAGTACTTC
CDR3 protein: CASSFGDTYEQYF

V gene: TRBV11-2
D gene: -
clone size: -
J gene: TRBJ2-7
CDR3 DNA: TGTGCCAGCAGCTTAGTCTACGAGCAGTACTTC
CDR3 protein: CASSLVYEQYF

V gene: TRBV19
D gene: -
clone size: -
J gene: TRBJ1-1
CDR3 DNA: TGTGCCAGTGTCAAAAACACTGAAGCTTTCTTT
CDR3 protein: CASVKNTEAFF

V gene: TRBV10-2
D gene: -
clone size: -
J gene: TRBJ1-1
CDR3 DNA: TGCGCCAGCAAGATTACAGGGTTGAACACTGAAGCTTTCTTT
CDR3 protein: CASKITGLNTEAFF

V gene: TRBV11-2
D gene: TRBD1
clone size: few
J gene: TRBJ2-7
CDR3 DNA: TGTGCCAGCAGCTTCGGACAGGTCTACGAGCAGTACTTC
CDR3 protein: CASSFGQVYEQYF

V gene: TRBV18
D gene: -
clone size: -
J gene: TRBJ2-1
CDR3 DNA: TGTGCCAGCTCACAAGGGGGACTGAACTACAATGAGCAGTTCTTC
CDR3 protein: CASSQGGLNYNEQFF

V gene: TRBV4-1
D gene: -
clone size: -
J gene: TRBJ2-7
CDR3 DNA: TGCGCCAGCAGCCACCTCTCGGGGGACACCTACGAGCAGTACTTC
CDR3 protein: CASSHLSGDTYEQYF

V gene: TRBV5-6
D gene: TRBD1
clone size: -
J gene: TRBJ1-5
CDR3 DNA: TGTGCCAGCAGCTTGGTCCGGGACAGGCAAATGCCCCAGCATTTT
CDR3 protein: CASSLVRDRQMPQHF